The TCR beta chain described here comes from a study of early T cells in non-severe SARS-CoV-2 infection. CDR1 and CDR2 from the germline V gene are KGHSH and LQKENI. V gave up 2 bases and J gave up 12 bases, with 17 bases separating them. This CDR3 has 13 residues. Each CDR3 protein gets one entry after TCRdb re-called the 5' RACE reads with MiXCR. The sample has more than 65,000 distinct CDR3 sequences; less than 15% are singletons. The rearrangement uses TRBV18 and TRBJ2-7, with D perhaps TRBD2 (5 bases). The sequencing input was whole blood. The receptor comes from an adult who was a healthcare worker with PCR-confirmed SARS-CoV-2 infection or an uninfected control (not recorded which). The CDR3 DNA is TGTGCCAGCTCACCAGGGGAGTTTCTTCGTTCGTACTTC. It translates to CASSPGEFLRSYF.